The 16 T cell receptor beta chains listed next were all sequenced from one sample in a study of response to subunit inactivated influenza vaccine. MiXCR, applied by TCRdb to the RT-PCR reads, yields one record per CDR3 protein. This table has more than 700,000 distinct CDR3 sequences, less than 25% appearing once. Material: PBMCs from blood, obtained around 5 days after vaccination. The receptor source for this set is a man aged 50 to 60 who received an inactivated influenza vaccine.

This clonotype was counted a few times. The V call is TRBV12-3 or TRBV12-4, the J call TRBJ1-5; maybe TRBD1 (5 bases). Trimming cost V 1 base and J 3 bases, with 13 bases left between them. This CDR3 spans 16 amino acids. The CDR3 coding sequence is TGTGCCAGCAGTTTAGGGGGCGGATTCACCAATCAGCCCCAGCATTTT. Its translation is CASSLGGGFTNQPQHF.

V gene TRBV11-1 combines with J gene TRBJ2-2; possible D gene TRBD2, 6 bases. Trimming took off 6 bases at V and 1 base at J, with 15 bases between the two ends. The CDR3 has 16 residues. Germline V gives CDR1 SGHAT, CDR2 FQDESV (reference sequence). CDR3 sequence (DNA): TGTGCCAGCAGTAGAGGGACTCCTCGGAACACCGGGGAGCTGTTTTTT. Its protein is CASSRGTPRNTGELFF.

This clonotype came up a few times. The chain links TRBV5-1 to TRBJ2-7; 8 nucleotides align to TRBD1. The germline V gene encodes CDR1 SGHRS and CDR2 YFSETQ. V trimming: 1 base; J trimming: 4 bases; junction bases outside the gene matches: 4. The CDR3 length is 14 residues. CDR3 nucleotide sequence: TGCGCCAGCAGCTTGAGACAGGGGTGGTACGAGCAGTACTTC. Translating it yields CASSLRQGWYEQYF.

This clonotype was seen a handful of times. V gene TRBV18 combines with J gene TRBJ2-3, with D hard to call. The CDR3 loop spans 13 amino acids. Deletions cut 3 bases from V and 2 bases from J, with 6 bases between. The germline V gene encodes CDR1 KGHSH and CDR2 LQKENI. CDR3: CASSPLPTDTQYF. The CDR3 region has the DNA TGTGCCAGCTCACCCCTCCCCACAGATACGCAGTATTTT.

This clonotype has only a few counts. This chain uses TRBV29-1 with TRBJ2-5; weak D call: TRBD1 (6 bases). Germline assignment: CDR1 SQVTM and CDR2 ANQGSEA. There are 14 residues in the CDR3. Between the trimmed V and J ends, which lost 6 bases and 5 bases, there was a span of 19 bases. The CDR3 region has the DNA TGCAGCGTGACCAACAGGGATGGTTTGGAGACCCAGTACTTC. Its protein is CSVTNRDGLETQYF.

In this sample, this clonotype turned up a few times. The rearrangement uses TRBV29-1 and TRBJ2-1; 14 bases match TRBD2. With V trimmed by 1 base and J by 6 bases, 5 bases remained unmatched. There are 16 residues in the CDR3. Germline V gene data show CDR1 as SQVTM and CDR2 as ANQGSEA. DNA for the CDR3: TGCAGCGTTGAAGGGACTGGGACTAGCGGGAGCAATGAGCAGTTCTTC. Its translation: CSVEGTGTSGSNEQFF.

The chain employs TRBV28 and TRBJ2-3, with TRBD2 as a possible D gene (6 bases). V gave up 1 base and J gave up 0 bases, with 17 bases separating them. Germline V gene data show CDR1 as MDHEN and CDR2 as SYDVKM. CDR3 size: 18 residues. The CDR3 coding sequence is TGTGCCAGCAGTTTATACTCGGGAGAGAGCACTAGCACAGATACGCAGTATTTT. This encodes CASSLYSGESTSTDTQYF.

Only a few counts were recorded for this clonotype. The DNA for the CDR3 is TGCAGTTGCGGCCCTAGCGGGGGGTCCTACAATGAGCAGTTCTTC. This encodes CSCGPSGGSYNEQFF. This chain connects TRBV20-1 to TRBJ2-1, with 11 bases matching TRBD2. CDR1 and CDR2 (germline): DFQATT, SNEGSKA (reference sequence). The length of the CDR3 is 15 residues. V lost 8 bases and J lost 1; bases outside the gene matches: 7.

This clonotype appeared a few times. Germline and junction disagree at one end, which may indicate a read error. The chain couples TRBV20-1 to TRBJ2-1; 10 bases line up with TRBD2. The CDR3 runs 14 residues. From germline, CDR1 is DFQATT and CDR2 SNEGSKA (reference sequence). For the CDR3, the DNA is TGCAGTCCTAGGGACGGAGCGGGAGGGGGTGAGCAGTTCTTC. Protein: CSPRDGAGGGEQFF.

The V gene is TRBV7-2, the J gene TRBJ1-1; possibly TRBD1 for D (5 bases). The CDR3 contains 15 residues. The germline V gene encodes CDR1 SGHTA and CDR2 FQGNSA. The ends were cut back, 3 bases at V and 5 bases at J, with 16 bases in the middle. The DNA of the CDR3 is TGTGCCAGCAGCTTGGGGTTCGGCAGGGTAACTGAAGCTTTCTTT. This sequence encodes CASSLGFGRVTEAFF.

This clonotype came up a few times. V gene TRBV7-2 combines with J gene TRBJ1-4, with no clear D. From germline, CDR1 is SGHTA and CDR2 FQGNSA. The V end lost 3 bases, the J end lost 4 bases, and 15 bases lay between the germline ends. This CDR3 is 16 amino acids long. CDR3 protein: CASSFVNGPSNEKLFF. Written as DNA, the CDR3 is TGTGCCAGCAGCTTTGTGAATGGCCCGAGTAATGAAAAACTGTTTTTT. The variable domain in full, with the rest retrieved from reference TRBV7-2 and TRBJ1-4, is GAGVSQSPSNKVTEKGKDVELRCDPISGHTALYWYRQSLGQGLEFLIYFQGNSAPDKSGLPSDRFSAERTGGSVSTLTIQRTQQEDSAVYLCASSFVNGPSNEKLFFGSGTQLSVL.

V and J are TRBV6-5 and TRBJ1-6, with D maybe TRBD1 (5 bases). CDR3 length: 15 amino acids. Germline-derived CDR1 and CDR2 are MNHEY and SVGAGI. V lost 2 bases and J 7 bases, leaving 12 bases between the germline ends. CDR3 sequence: CASSYGGSWNSPLHF. For the CDR3, the DNA is TGTGCCAGCAGTTACGGGGGTTCTTGGAATTCACCCCTCCACTTT.

This chain connects TRBV6-2 or TRBV6-3 to TRBJ2-5; maybe TRBD1 (5 bases). Germline CDR1 MNHEY, CDR2 SVGEGT. The ends were cut back, 7 bases at V and 1 base at J, with 16 bases in the middle. The CDR3 is 15 amino acids. The CDR3 region has the DNA TGTGCCAGCAAACAAAGACAGAGAATCCAAGAGACCCAGTACTTC. Translated: CASKQRQRIQETQYF.

The CDR3 coding sequence is TGTGCCAGCAGTTGGGACAGAGGACGGCAGTACTTC. Its protein product is CASSWDRGRQYF. The V gene is TRBV12-3 or TRBV12-4, the J gene TRBJ2-7, with 7 nucleotides matching TRBD1. The CDR3 is 12 residues long. J lost 9 bases, V lost 4 bases, and 6 bases had no gene match.

This clonotype was seen many times. This chain connects TRBV7-9 to TRBJ2-2; 11 bases map to TRBD1. The length of the CDR3 is 15 residues. Germline V CDR1 and CDR2: SEHNR, FQNEAQ (reference sequence). Losses at the gene ends were 6 bases for V and 8 bases for J; bases not matched to a gene: 8. CDR3 protein: CASSQGQGAGGELFF. The CDR3 DNA follows: TGTGCCAGCAGTCAAGGACAGGGGGCCGGTGGGGAGCTGTTTTTT.

The rearrangement joins TRBV5-4 to TRBJ2-3; 8 bases line up with TRBD1. This CDR3 spans 15 amino acids. The germline V gene encodes CDR1 SGHNT and CDR2 YYREEE (reference sequence). V dropped 1 base and J dropped 6; count of bases not matched to a gene: 7. CDR3 bases: TGTGCCAGCAGCTTGACAGGGGGTTGGTGGGATACGCAGTATTTT. Its translation: CASSLTGGWWDTQYF.